The 20 T cell receptor beta chains reported below all come from one sample, sequenced in a study of neurological immune-mediated disorders. MiXCR, applied by TCRdb to the 5' RACE reads, yields one record per CDR3 protein. This sample has around 67,000 distinct CDR3 sequences; around 5.2% occur once, and the top ten carry about 7.4%. The specimen sequenced was PBMCs. These receptors were taken from a man aged 18 to 29 with multiple sclerosis.

A remark on this clonotype: Possible read error: a much larger clone is one base away. The chain uses TRBV12-3 or TRBV12-4 and TRBJ1-4; no firm D call. The CDR3 totals 12 residues. Deletions cut 6 bases from V and 12 bases from J, with 14 bases between. The chain's CDR3 is CASSTNHRELFF. As DNA, the CDR3 is TGTGCCAGCAGCACGAACCACAGAGAACTGTTTTTT.

Concerning this clonotype: The CDR3 ends on some other residue instead of the conserved phenylalanine or tryptophan, so this is likely a read error. V and J are TRBV15 and TRBJ1-6, with 10 bases fitting TRBD1. The CDR3 sequence is 15 residues long. CDR1 is LNHNV, CDR2 YYDKDF, per germline (reference sequence). J lost 9 bases, V lost 2 bases, and 4 bases had no gene match. CDR3 amino acids: CATSRRQGAGSPLHN. The CDR3 nucleotides are TGTGCCACCAGCAGAAGACAGGGGGCCGGTTCACCCCTCCACAAT.

This clonotype appeared many times. The chain carries TRBV12-3 or TRBV12-4 and TRBJ2-7; 13 nucleotides align to TRBD2. CDR3 length: 16 amino acids. The J segment lost 4 bases and the V segment lost 1 base, leaving 4 bases of the junction unmatched. CDR3 DNA: TGTGCCAGCAGTTTAGGGACTAGCGGGAGAAGGTACGAGCAGTACTTC. Amino acid sequence: CASSLGTSGRRYEQYF.

This clonotype was recorded at least ten times. The chain uses TRBV2 and TRBJ2-1; 10 nucleotides align to TRBD2. The V gene's germline CDR1 is SNHLY and CDR2 FYNNEI. V lost 7 bases and J lost 0; bases outside the gene matches: 15. The CDR3 consists of 19 residues. The CDR3 DNA reads as TGTGCCAGCAACCCCCGGGGCCTAGCGGGGGCCAGCTCCTACAATGAGCAGTTCTTC. It translates to CASNPRGLAGASSYNEQFF.

This clonotype was counted at least ten times. The gene calls are TRBV6-2 or TRBV6-3 and TRBJ1-1; 7 nucleotides line up with TRBD1. This CDR3 contains 15 residues. Germline CDR1 and CDR2: MNHEY and SVGEGT. Trimming cost V 8 bases and J 4 bases; bases outside gene matches: 13. As DNA, the CDR3 is TGTGCCAGCGGCACCGGGACAGCGGGCATCACTGAAGCTTTCTTT. Protein sequence: CASGTGTAGITEAFF.

This clonotype has a count of ten or more. The chain recombines TRBV20-1 with TRBJ1-1; 8 bases map to TRBD1. CDR3 size: 13 residues. Germline trimming cut 4 bases from V and 4 bases from J; bases unmatched to any gene: 5. Looked up from germline, CDR1 is DFQATT and CDR2 is SNEGSKA (reference sequence). The CDR3 DNA follows: TGCAGTGCTACCTCAACAGGGGGCACTGAAGCTTTCTTT. Amino acids: CSATSTGGTEAFF.

This clonotype has at least ten counts. Here the CDR3 reads CASSTAGGPYQPQHF. The CDR3 DNA is TGTGCCAGCAGCACAGCGGGAGGCCCTTATCAGCCCCAGCATTTT. The V gene is TRBV7-8, the J gene TRBJ1-5; D is ambiguous. This CDR3 is 15 amino acids long. Trimming left V 5 bases short and J 5 bases short, with 16 bases between. The germline CDR1 and CDR2 sequences are SGHVS and FQNEAQ.

At least ten counts were recorded for this clonotype. The V call is TRBV10-3, the J call TRBJ2-1; unclear D gene. Trimming cost V 5 bases and J 5 bases, with 13 bases left between them. The CDR3 length is 14 residues. CDR1 and CDR2 (germline): ENHRY, SYGVKD. CDR3 protein: CAISLSSRNNEQFF. The CDR3 DNA reads TGTGCCATCAGTCTCTCTTCTAGAAACAATGAGCAGTTCTTC.

This clonotype was counted ten times or more. The chain is built from TRBV18 and TRBJ2-7; D unresolved. Germline CDR1 is KGHSH and CDR2 is LQKENI. The V and J ends lost 1 base and 7 bases respectively, with 8 bases between them. The CDR3 length is 12 residues. CDR3: CASSPRVGEQYF. The CDR3 bases are TGTGCCAGCTCACCACGCGTTGGAGAGCAGTACTTC.

The sample holds many counts of this clonotype. This chain connects TRBV7-2 to TRBJ2-1; D is perhaps TRBD2 (5 bases). Per the germline V gene, CDR1 is SGHTA and CDR2 is FQGNSA. The germline V and J ends were trimmed by 5 bases and 10 bases, with 24 bases remaining between them. This CDR3 region has 16 residues. CDR3 sequence (DNA): TGTGCCAGCAGCAGAAAGGGTTCCAAATTCACGGGGGAGCAGTTCTTC. Amino acids: CASSRKGSKFTGEQFF.

This clonotype was found a few times. This may come from a read error, since a much larger clone is one base off. The chain combines TRBV29-1 with TRBJ2-5; D is tentatively TRBD1 or TRBD2 (5 bases each). CDR1 is SQVTM, CDR2 ANQGSEA, per germline. V was pared by 3 bases and J by 3 bases, with 11 bases between. The CDR3 spans 13 residues. The CDR3 bases are TGCAGCGTTGAGGCTAGAGGGGAAGAGACCCAGTACTTC. Amino acids: CSVEARGEETQYF.

The table lists this clonotype with many counts. The CDR3 region is CASPSGEGETEAFF. CDR3 DNA: TGTGCCAGTCCCTCCGGGGAGGGCGAGACTGAAGCTTTCTTT. The chain uses TRBV7-9 and TRBJ1-1; no reliable D call. The CDR3 loop spans 14 amino acids. CDR1 is SEHNR and CDR2 is FQNEAQ in the germline V gene (reference sequence). Trimming left V 9 bases short and J 5 bases short, with 19 bases between.

About this clonotype: The germline gene is not matched at one end of the junction; a read error may be the cause. This chain joins TRBV7-8 and TRBJ1-5; possibly TRBD1 for D (6 bases). This CDR3 contains 15 residues. Per the germline V gene, CDR1 is SGHVS and CDR2 is FQNEAQ. The CDR3 region is CASSPRRGLGQPQNF. CDR3 DNA: TGTGCCAGCAGCCCAAGAAGGGGGTTGGGTCAGCCCCAGAATTTT.

There are many counts of this clonotype. The genes are TRBV7-6 and TRBJ2-2; D call uncertain. V lost 1 base, J lost 8 bases, and 11 bases lay in between. This CDR3 comprises 14 residues. Germline lookup yields CDR1 SGHVS and CDR2 FNYEAQ. CDR3: CASSLVRVSGELFF. Written as DNA, the CDR3 is TGTGCCAGCAGCTTAGTCCGTGTTTCTGGGGAGCTGTTTTTT.

In this sample, this clonotype turned up many times. The chain carries TRBV12-3 or TRBV12-4 and TRBJ2-1; D is tentatively TRBD1 or TRBD2 (5 bases each). V was clipped by 3 bases and J by 4 bases, with 13 bases between them. CDR3 length: 15 residues. CDR3 sequence (DNA): TGTGCCAGCAGTTTGGGGGATCGCACTTACAATGAGCAGTTCTTC. This translates into CASSLGDRTYNEQFF.

The sample holds a few counts of this clonotype. Germline is not matched at one junction end, which may reflect a read error. The chain employs TRBV6-2 or TRBV6-3 and TRBJ2-6, with a possible D match to TRBD1 (5 bases). Per the germline V gene, CDR1 is MNHEY and CDR2 is SVGEGT. The CDR3 contains 15 residues. CDR3 coding DNA: TGTGCCAGCAGGGGATGGTGGGCTGGGGCCAAAGTCCTGACTTTC. It encodes CASRGWWAGAKVLTF.

This clonotype was recorded many times. The gene calls are TRBV5-1 and TRBJ2-6; D is possibly TRBD1 (5 bases). With 4 bases removed from V and 2 bases from J, the gap between germline ends came to 19 bases. The germline V gene encodes CDR1 SGHRS and CDR2 YFSETQ. The CDR3 is 18 amino acids. CDR3 loop: CASSQRQLGVAGANVLTF. DNA for the CDR3: TGCGCCAGCAGCCAGAGACAGCTTGGGGTGGCTGGGGCCAACGTCCTGACTTTC.

The CDR3 sequence is CASSLGTRGSYEQYF. The CDR3 nucleotides read TGTGCCAGCAGCCTAGGGACTAGAGGTTCCTACGAGCAGTACTTC. The chain carries TRBV7-8 and TRBJ2-7; the match to TRBD2 covers 8 bases. The CDR3 spans 15 residues. The trim removed 5 bases at V and 1 base at J, leaving 7 bases unmatched. Germline V gene data show CDR1 as SGHVS and CDR2 as FQNEAQ. Filled out from reference TRBV7-8 and TRBJ2-7, the complete variable domain reads GAGVSQSPRYKVAKRGQDVALRCDPISGHVSLFWYQQALGQGPEFLTYFQNEAQLDKSGLPSDRFFAERPEGSVSTLKIQRTQQEDSAVYLCASSLGTRGSYEQYFGPGTRLTVT.

In this sample, this clonotype is large. The chain joins TRBV9 to TRBJ2-1, with D perhaps matching TRBD2 (5 bases). The CDR3 consists of 14 residues. CDR1 is SGDLS and CDR2 is YYNGEE in the germline V gene. Trimming stripped 5 bases from V and 5 bases from J, with 14 bases between. CDR3 sequence: CASRVSDGDNEQFF. Here the CDR3 DNA reads TGTGCCAGCAGGGTTTCAGACGGGGACAATGAGCAGTTCTTC.

This clonotype has at least ten counts. The chain is built from TRBV20-1 and TRBJ1-6, with a possible D match to TRBD1 (6 bases). V shed 3 bases and J shed 10 bases, with 13 bases lying between them. Germline assignment: CDR1 DFQATT and CDR2 SNEGSKA (reference sequence). The CDR3 has 13 residues. The chain's CDR3 is CSASRQVGSPLHF. The DNA of the CDR3 is TGCAGTGCTAGTCGACAGGTCGGCTCACCCCTCCACTTT.